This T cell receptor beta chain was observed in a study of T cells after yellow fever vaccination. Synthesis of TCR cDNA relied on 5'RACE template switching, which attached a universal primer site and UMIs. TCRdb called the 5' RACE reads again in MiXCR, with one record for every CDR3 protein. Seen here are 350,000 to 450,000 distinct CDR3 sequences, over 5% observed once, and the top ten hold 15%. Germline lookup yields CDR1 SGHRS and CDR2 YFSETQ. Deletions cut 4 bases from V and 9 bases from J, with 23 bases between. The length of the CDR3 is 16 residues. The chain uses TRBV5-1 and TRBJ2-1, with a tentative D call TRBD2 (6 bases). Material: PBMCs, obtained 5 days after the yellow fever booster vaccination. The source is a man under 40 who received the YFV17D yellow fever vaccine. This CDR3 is CASSISGLSPGSEQFF. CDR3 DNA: TGCGCCAGCAGCATATCGGGACTCTCGCCAGGTAGTGAGCAGTTCTTC.